The clone carrying this TCR beta chain was seen at least ten times. The sample belongs to a study of blood T cells in healthy people across ages. Trimming cost V 2 bases and J 0 bases; bases outside gene matches: 3. This CDR3 is built from 17 residues. CDR1 SGDLS and CDR2 YYNGEE come from the germline V gene. Alongside a J-beta primer mix, a sample-barcoded 5' primer served in a second PCR lasting about 6 to 12 cycles. TCRdb recomputed calls from the 5' RACE reads with MiXCR, one row per CDR3 protein. Found here are 650,000 to 700,000 distinct CDR3 sequences, approximately 31% of them singletons; the top ten hold 15% to 17%.

The receptor's source is an elderly woman in good health. This chain joins TRBV9 and TRBJ2-1; 12 bases fit TRBD2. What was sequenced was blood. The CDR3 coding sequence is TGTGCCAGCAGCGTTGGGACTAGCGGGTTCTCCTACAATGAGCAGTTCTTC. Its protein is CASSVGTSGFSYNEQFF.